The 8 T cell receptor beta chains in this list originate from one sample, sequenced in a study of CXCR3-negative and CXCR3-positive naive CD8 T cells (dated by TCRdb to the late 2010s). Broad study findings and their caveats: TRB CDR3s from CXCR3-positive naive cells showed higher hydrophobicity (lower Kidera factor 4), lower energy, and higher strength and volume indices than CXCR3-negative naive cells.

For these receptors, no antigen is known. TCRdb records NextSeq 550 as the sequencer. The Human TCR Profiling Kit (MiLaboratory) was used to make UMI-labeled 5' RACE TRB cDNA libraries. Reads reprocessed by TCRdb are summarized as one entry per CDR3 protein sequence, and DNA is absent. The sample table gives 120,000 or so distinct CDR3 sequences. Roughly 0.59% of the sample is held by the ten biggest clonotypes. The specimen was naive CXCR3+ CD8+ T cells from blood. What the cell subset or site label conveys for this sample: CD45RO-CCR7+CD27+CD95- naive CD8+ T cells expressing CXCR3 (TNR3+). The receptors stem from a human donor in good health. Some clones in this sample may be carry-over from other donors' samples.

V usage is TRBV7-9 and J usage is TRBJ2-7. The CDR3 totals 13 residues. In germline, CDR1 is SEHNR, CDR2 FQNEAQ (reference sequence). CDR3 sequence reads: CASSLANAYEQYF.

This rearrangement joins TRBV27 to TRBJ1-1; TCRdb designates TRBD1, a call that cannot be tested without DNA. This CDR3 spans 15 amino acids. Germline CDR1 and CDR2: MNHEY and SMNVEV (reference sequence). The chain's CDR3 is CASSFGGGMNTEAFF.

This sequence joins TRBV10-2 and TRBJ1-3. Germline CDR1 and CDR2: WSHSY and SAAADI. This CDR3 region has 15 residues. The CDR3 loop reads CASRSGLSSGNTIYF.

The chain joins TRBV5-6 to TRBJ2-5; TCRdb selects TRBD1, and the lack of DNA leaves this call unchecked. The length of the CDR3 is 14 residues. Germline CDR1 is SGHDT and CDR2 is YYEEEE. CDR3 sequence: CASSFGGPQETQYF. The entire variable domain, with the rest obtained from reference TRBV5-6 and TRBJ2-5, is as follows: DAGVTQSPTHLIKTRGQQVTLRCSPKSGHDTVSWYQQALGQGPQFIFQYYEEEERQRGNFPDRFSGHQFPNYSSELNVNALLLGDSALYLCASSFGGPQETQYFGPGTRLLVL.

The CDR3 is CASSPFLGNYGYTF. V gene TRBV12-3 or TRBV12-4 combines with J gene TRBJ1-2; with no DNA, the TCRdb D assignment of TRBD1 cannot be verified. The CDR3 has 14 residues.

The chain uses TRBV20-1 and TRBJ2-7; TCRdb's D call, TRBD1, is unchecked because there is no DNA. The CDR3 runs 16 residues. Germline V gene sequence: CDR1 DFQATT, CDR2 SNEGSKA (reference sequence). CDR3 protein: CSARARQGDSSYEQYF.

CDR3: CASSEGGYSPLHF. The chain is built from TRBV6-4 and TRBJ1-6; TCRdb calls TRBD1, which cannot be checked without DNA. Germline CDR1 and CDR2: MRHNA and SNTAGT. The CDR3 contains 13 residues.

The genes are TRBV5-6 and TRBJ2-3; without DNA, the TCRdb call of TRBD2 cannot be checked. This CDR3 has 15 amino acids. Germline-derived CDR1 and CDR2 are SGHDT and YYEEEE. The CDR3 loop is CASSWNPGTADTQYF.